The next 18 T cell receptor beta chains were all read from a single sample in a study of human T cells and chemical hapten exposure. TCRdb redid the calling of the RACE reads with MiXCR, one entry per CDR3 protein. The sample holds 120,000 or so distinct CDR3 sequences, approximately 10% seen once. The time point: patch test 3, about 24 weeks after DPC sensitization. Treatment reported: therapeutic diphenylcyclopropenone sensitization with weekly scalp DPC. Material: whole blood, obtained in connection with sensitization to the hapten diphenylcyclopropenone (DPC). The source is a woman aged 45-65 years with alopecia areata. Some clones in this sample may be carry-over from other donors' samples.

This clonotype was detected a few times. This chain connects TRBV25-1 to TRBJ2-1, with 7 nucleotides matching TRBD2. Germline V gene lookup returns CDR1 MGHDK and CDR2 SYGVNS. The CDR3 runs to 15 residues. Losses at the gene ends were 10 bases for V and 4 bases for J; bases not matched to a gene: 13. The CDR3 protein is CATGGSGGGYNEQFF. DNA of the CDR3: TGTGCCACCGGCGGGAGTGGGGGGGGATACAATGAGCAGTTCTTC.

This clonotype came up a few times. This chain connects TRBV29-1 to TRBJ1-1; 8 bases are a match to TRBD1. The CDR3 length is 14 residues. Germline trimming cut 7 bases from V and 0 bases from J; bases unmatched to any gene: 7. CDR1 is SQVTM and CDR2 is ANQGSEA in the germline V gene. CDR3 sequence reads: CSARYRGMNTEAFF. Here the CDR3 DNA reads TGCAGCGCGCGGTACAGGGGGATGAACACTGAAGCTTTCTTT.

This clonotype was found many times. This chain uses TRBV6-2 or TRBV6-3 with TRBJ1-1, with 8 bases aligning to TRBD1. Germline V gene sequence: CDR1 MNHEY, CDR2 SVGEGT. The CDR3 totals 14 residues. Trimming removed 2 bases from V and 4 bases from J; junction bases left unmatched: 3. In DNA form, the CDR3 reads TGTGCCAGCAGTTACCTAGGACAGGGCACTGAAGCTTTCTTT. Its protein is CASSYLGQGTEAFF.

V is TRBV6-1 and J is TRBJ1-5, with 8 positions matching TRBD1. Germline V gene sequence: CDR1 MNHNS, CDR2 SASEGT. This CDR3 comprises 16 residues. Losses at the gene ends were 7 bases for V and 1 base for J; bases not matched to a gene: 9. CDR3 bases: TGTGCCAGCACCAGGGGGCCGGGAGAAAGCAATCAGCCCCAGCATTTT. Protein product: CASTRGPGESNQPQHF.

This clonotype has a count of ten or more. J is TRBJ1-2 and V is TRBV6-5; a possible D gene is TRBD1 (5 bases). This CDR3 region has 13 residues. From germline, CDR1 is MNHEY and CDR2 SVGAGI. The V and J ends lost 2 bases and 3 bases respectively, with 7 bases between them. CDR3 sequence: CASSYRGYYGYTF. The CDR3 coding sequence is TGTGCCAGCAGTTACCGGGGGTACTATGGCTACACCTTC.

This clonotype was detected ten times or more. The rearrangement links TRBV28 to TRBJ1-1; D unresolved. In germline, CDR1 is MDHEN, CDR2 SYDVKM. The CDR3 has 17 amino acids. V was cut by 3 bases and J by 1 base, with 18 bases left in between. As DNA, the CDR3 is TGTGCCAGCAGTTTCCCAACCAGGATGCGGGGGAACACTGAAGCTTTCTTT. It yields the protein CASSFPTRMRGNTEAFF.

Only a few counts were recorded for this clonotype. The rearrangement uses TRBV28 and TRBJ2-2, with TRBD2 identical over 9 bases. The V gene end was trimmed by 4 bases and the J gene end by 5 bases; junction bases not matched to a gene: 2. This CDR3 has 14 amino acids. Germline CDR1 and CDR2: MDHEN and SYDVKM. The CDR3 region is CASSSGLATGELFF. The CDR3 nucleotides are TGTGCCAGCAGTTCGGGACTAGCTACCGGGGAGCTGTTTTTT.

This clonotype was seen only a few times. This chain joins TRBV15 and TRBJ2-2, with 8 bases matching TRBD2. CDR1 and CDR2 from the germline V gene are LNHNV and YYDKDF (reference sequence). Trimming cost V 2 bases and J 3 bases; bases outside gene matches: 5. This CDR3 region has 16 residues. DNA of the CDR3: TGTGCCACCAGCAGATTCGGGACTAGTTACACCGGGGAGCTGTTTTTT. It codes for CATSRFGTSYTGELFF.

This clonotype was observed at least ten times. CDR3 protein: CASSSLAYENIQYF. CDR3 bases: TGTGCCAGCTCCTCACTAGCGTACGAAAACATTCAGTACTTC. The rearrangement joins TRBV18 to TRBJ2-4; TRBD2 agrees at 7 bases. The CDR3 has 14 amino acids. V trimming: 6 bases; J trimming: 5 bases; junction bases outside the gene matches: 7. Germline CDR1 KGHSH, CDR2 LQKENI. Filled out from reference TRBV18 and TRBJ2-4, the complete variable domain reads NAGVMQNPRHLVRRRGQEARLRCSPMKGHSHVYWYRQLPEEGLKFMVYLQKENIIDESGMPKERFSAEFPKEGPSILRIQQVVRGDSAAYFCASSSLAYENIQYFGAGTRLSVL.

This clonotype came up a few times. The CDR3 protein is CACRVAGGQETQYF. CDR3 DNA sequence: TGTGCCTGTCGGGTAGCGGGGGGTCAAGAGACCCAGTACTTC. The chain employs TRBV7-9 and TRBJ2-5, with TRBD2 matching over 10 bases. V shed 11 bases and J 2 bases; nucleotides not matched to a gene: 8. CDR3 length: 14 residues. Per the germline V gene, CDR1 is SEHNR and CDR2 is FQNEAQ (reference sequence). The full variable domain, in which reference TRBV7-9 and TRBJ2-5 provide the parts outside the CDR3, is DTGVSQNPRHKITKRGQNVTFRCDPISEHNRLYWYRQTLGQGPEFLTYFQNEAQLEKSRLLSDRFSAERPKGSFSTLEIQRTEQGDSAMYLCACRVAGGQETQYFGPGTRLLVL.

This clonotype appeared a few times. V gene TRBV10-3 combines with J gene TRBJ1-6, with 8 nucleotides matching TRBD1. Trimming cost V 6 bases and J 8 bases; bases outside gene matches: 6. This CDR3 region has 14 residues. Germline V lookup: CDR1 ENHRY, CDR2 SYGVKD. The CDR3 reads CAISPTGADSPLHF. CDR3 sequence (DNA): TGTGCCATCAGCCCGACAGGGGCGGATTCACCCCTCCACTTT.

The genes are TRBV7-9 and TRBJ2-7; a weak D match, TRBD2 (5 bases). CDR3 length: 14 amino acids. Germline loops: CDR1 SEHNR, CDR2 FQNEAQ (reference sequence). Trimming took 4 bases from V and 5 from J, leaving 15 bases between them. The CDR3, as DNA: TGTGCCAGCAGCTCTGGAGAGGGTGACGACGAGCAGTACTTC. Translated: CASSSGEGDDEQYF.

This clonotype was recorded a few times. This chain links TRBV5-6 with TRBJ2-3, with D unclear. The germline CDR1 and CDR2 sequences are SGHDT and YYEEEE. With 0 bases removed from V and 0 bases from J, the gap between germline ends came to 8 bases. CDR3 length equals 15 residues. CDR3 region: CASSLATQSTDTQYF. The CDR3 DNA reads TGTGCCAGCAGCTTGGCCACCCAGAGCACAGATACGCAGTATTTT.

The chain couples TRBV4-3 to TRBJ2-3; TRBD2 agrees at 8 bases. Per the germline V gene, CDR1 is LGHNA and CDR2 is YSLEER. The V segment lost 1 base and the J segment 0 bases; nucleotides outside the gene matches: 3. CDR3 size: 16 residues. The CDR3: CASSQGLASSTDTQYF. CDR3 nucleotide sequence: TGCGCCAGCAGCCAAGGACTAGCGAGTAGCACAGATACGCAGTATTTT.

The J gene is TRBJ2-1, the V gene TRBV29-1; TRBD1 aligns across 9 bases. After removal of 7 bases from V and 13 bases from J, the junction contained 8 bases not matched to a gene. The CDR3 has 11 amino acids. Germline loops: CDR1 SQVTM, CDR2 ANQGSEA. The CDR3 region has the DNA TGCAGCGCCGGGACAGGGATGGGTCAGTTCTTC. Translation: CSAGTGMGQFF.

The V call is TRBV20-1, the J call TRBJ1-4; 7 nucleotides align to TRBD1. In germline, CDR1 is DFQATT, CDR2 SNEGSKA (reference sequence). V shed 1 base and J 8 bases; nucleotides not matched to a gene: 7. The CDR3 contains 14 residues. The DNA of the CDR3 is TGCAGTGCTAGAGGAAGGGGGCTGGAGGAAAAACTGTTTTTT. This codes for CSARGRGLEEKLFF.

In this sample, this clonotype turned up a few times. The chain carries TRBV2 and TRBJ1-1, with TRBD1 matching over 8 bases. J lost 4 bases, V lost 6 bases, and 7 bases had no gene match. CDR3 length: 14 residues. Looked up from germline, CDR1 is SNHLY and CDR2 is FYNNEI. CDR3 residues: CASRGDRSLTEAFF. The CDR3 DNA sequence: TGTGCCAGCAGGGGGGACAGGTCCCTCACTGAAGCTTTCTTT.

This clonotype was recorded many times. The J gene is TRBJ2-3, the V gene TRBV5-1; a possible D gene is TRBD2 (5 bases). The CDR3 contains 14 residues. From germline, CDR1 is SGHRS and CDR2 YFSETQ. Trimming pared 4 bases from V and 0 bases from J, leaving 9 bases between. The CDR3 loop is CASSPGRSTDTQYF. The CDR3 coding sequence is TGCGCCAGCAGCCCGGGGAGAAGCACAGATACGCAGTATTTT.